The 19 T cell receptor beta chains listed next were all sequenced from one sample in a study of chemoradiotherapy in HPV16-positive cancers (dated by TCRdb to the early 2020s). Libraries were made using the immunoSEQ multiplex PCR assay. Drawn from immuneACCESS, this table holds only the in-frame rearrangements with V and J called that TCRdb kept. Clones are partly lost; checked studies trace under half to an unresolved V gene and leave the rest unexplained. In all, the sample holds around 15,000 clones, and 69% of those were seen once. The top ten hold around 20% of the sample. Collection took place from a patient who underwent chemoradiotherapy. Receptors were obtained from a human donor with HPV-associated anogenital cancer.

This clone was seen a few times. The chain links TRBV6-5 to TRBJ1-5, with 7 bases that match TRBD1. From germline, CDR1 is MNHEY and CDR2 SVGAGI. Unmatched junction bases numbered 4, after V lost 6 bases and J lost 2 bases. The CDR3 contains 14 residues. CDR3 amino acids: CASRQTGRNQPQHF. Written as DNA, the CDR3 is TGTGCCAGCAGACAGACAGGGCGCAATCAGCCCCAGCATTTT.

The V call is TRBV5-1, the J call TRBJ2-5; D remains ambiguous. The CDR3 has 14 residues. The V gene's germline CDR1 is SGHRS and CDR2 YFSETQ. V was clipped by 2 bases and J by 1 base, with 9 bases between them. CDR3 in DNA: TGCGCCAGCAGCTTATGGTCTCTCCAAGAGACCCAGTACTTC. Translating gives CASSLWSLQETQYF.

This clone was observed a few times. V and J are TRBV4-3 and TRBJ1-1; D unresolved. Germline CDR1 LGHNA, CDR2 YSLEER. The CDR3 spans 16 residues. The V end was cut by 0 bases, the J end by 2 bases, with 13 bases between. The CDR3 DNA is TGCGCCAGCAGCCAAGATATACCGGGCCTTAACACTGAAGCTTTCTTT. Translating gives CASSQDIPGLNTEAFF.

The genes are TRBV19 and TRBJ2-3; 9 positions match TRBD2. The trim removed 4 bases at V and 6 bases at J, leaving 8 bases unmatched. Germline CDR1 LNHDA, CDR2 SQIVND (reference sequence). This CDR3 has 15 amino acids. For the CDR3, the DNA is TGTGCCAGTAGTACCAGCGGGACTAGCATTGATACGCAGTATTTT. This gives the protein CASSTSGTSIDTQYF.

The V and J genes are TRBV2 and TRBJ1-2, with D perhaps matching TRBD1 (5 bases). The CDR3 is 13 residues long. V was pared by 7 bases and J by 7 bases, with 16 bases between. Germline V gene data show CDR1 as SNHLY and CDR2 as FYNNEI. CDR3 loop: CASIWILGGGYTF. The CDR3, as DNA: TGTGCCAGCATATGGATTCTGGGGGGTGGCTACACCTTC.

The rearrangement uses TRBV5-1 and TRBJ1-2, with TRBD1 as a possible D gene (6 bases). The CDR3 consists of 14 residues. Per the germline V gene, CDR1 is SGHRS and CDR2 is YFSETQ. V gave up 5 bases and J gave up 4 bases, with 15 bases separating them. CDR3 nucleotides: TGCGCCAGCAGTAGGGGGGACTCCTCCTATGGCTACACCTTC. The encoded protein is CASSRGDSSYGYTF.

This chain connects TRBV27 to TRBJ1-5; possible D gene TRBD1, 6 bases. V was trimmed by 3 bases and J by 3 bases, leaving 9 bases between them. The CDR3 consists of 14 residues. Germline lookup yields CDR1 MNHEY and CDR2 SMNVEV (reference sequence). The CDR3 is CASSFAGDNQPQHF. The DNA for the CDR3 is TGTGCCAGCAGTTTCGCAGGGGACAATCAGCCCCAGCATTTT.

This rearrangement joins TRBV6-7 to TRBJ2-4; 10 positions agree with TRBD2. TRBV6-7 is an ORF, and what it does is uncertain. J gave up 0 bases and V 2 bases, and 13 bases lay outside the gene matches. The CDR3 length is 20 residues. The CDR3 is CASSYPRQAGGHQAKNIQYF. The CDR3 DNA sequence: TGTGCCAGCAGTTACCCCCGGCAAGCGGGGGGGCATCAAGCCAAAAACATTCAGTACTTC.

The chain links TRBV7-2 to TRBJ1-2; the D is unclear. This CDR3 contains 13 residues. The V end lost 2 bases, the J end lost 4 bases, and 8 bases lay between the germline ends. CDR1 and CDR2 from the germline V gene are SGHTA and FQGNSA. The CDR3 coding sequence is TGTGCCAGCAGCTTATTACGTGGCTATGGCTACACCTTC. It yields the protein CASSLLRGYGYTF. Full variable domain (remainder filled in from reference TRBV7-2 and TRBJ1-2): GAGVSQSPSNKVTEKGKDVELRCDPISGHTALYWYRQSLGQGLEFLIYFQGNSAPDKSGLPSDRFSAERTGGSVSTLTIQRTQQEDSAVYLCASSLLRGYGYTFGSGTRLTVV.

The rearrangement uses TRBV12-2 and TRBJ2-7. TRBV12-2 is deemed a pseudogene. This CDR3 region has 16 residues. The CDR3 reads CASRSQGPRTPYEQYF. Here the CDR3 DNA reads TGTGCAAGTCGCTCTCAGGGACCCAGGACTCCCTACGAGCAGTACTTC.

The genes are TRBV19 and TRBJ2-7, with 8 bases fitting TRBD1. This CDR3 contains 15 residues. Trimming at V came to 5 bases and at J to 2 bases, leaving 8 bases not matched to a gene. The germline gives CDR1 LNHDA, CDR2 SQIVND (reference sequence). Here the CDR3 reads CASSSIDRGTYEQYF. The CDR3 DNA reads TGTGCCAGTAGTTCCATCGACAGGGGAACCTACGAGCAGTACTTC.

In its sample, this clone was seen once. V is TRBV30 and J is TRBJ1-2, with 9 bases lining up with TRBD1. The CDR3 totals 14 residues. CDR1 and CDR2 from the germline V gene are GTSNPN and SVGIG (reference sequence). V lost 2 bases, J lost 7 bases, and 8 bases stayed unmatched. This chain's CDR3 is CAWSFNRGQGGYTF. The CDR3 DNA reads as TGTGCCTGGAGTTTTAACAGGGGGCAAGGTGGCTACACCTTC.

This chain uses TRBV10-1 with TRBJ1-5; D is unclear. Germline V CDR1 and CDR2: WNHNN, SYGVQD (reference sequence). V was trimmed by 2 bases and J by 1 base, leaving 9 bases between them. This CDR3 contains 15 residues. The CDR3 region is CASSERGPSNQPQHF. The DNA for the CDR3 is TGCGCCAGCAGTGAGAGAGGGCCAAGCAATCAGCCCCAGCATTTT.

V gene TRBV7-2 combines with J gene TRBJ2-7, with TRBD2 matching over 10 bases. CDR1 and CDR2 (germline): SGHTA, FQGNSA. This CDR3 has 17 amino acids. V was clipped by 2 bases and J by 2 bases; unmatched bases: 9. CDR3 nucleotide sequence: TGTGCCAGCAGCTTAAAATCGGGACTAGCGAAAACCTACGAGCAGTACTTC. It encodes CASSLKSGLAKTYEQYF.

This clone has only a few counts. The chain employs TRBV30 and TRBJ1-1; no clear D. Germline loops: CDR1 GTSNPN, CDR2 SVGIG (reference sequence). Trimming took 2 bases from V and 1 from J, leaving 11 bases between them. The CDR3 consists of 14 residues. The DNA of the CDR3 is TGTGCCTGGAGTCTTGAGCAGTCGAACACTGAAGCTTTCTTT. Protein: CAWSLEQSNTEAFF.

CDR3 residues: CASSRRGQDNEQFF. As DNA, the CDR3 is TGTGCCAGCAGCCGAAGGGGACAGGACAATGAGCAGTTCTTC. This chain uses TRBV5-4 with TRBJ2-1; 8 nucleotides align to TRBD1. J lost 5 bases, V lost 4 bases, and 5 bases had no gene match. This CDR3 is built from 14 residues. Germline CDR1 SGHNT, CDR2 YYREEE (reference sequence).

This chain uses TRBV10-1 with TRBJ2-3; 9 bases fit TRBD2. V was pared by 0 bases and J by 3 bases, with 1 base of the junction left unmatched. The germline V gene has CDR1 WNHNN and CDR2 SYGVQD (reference sequence). The CDR3 has 15 residues. In DNA, the CDR3 is TGCGCCAGCAGTGAGTCGGCGGGGGGGACAGATACGCAGTATTTT. This sequence encodes CASSESAGGTDTQYF.

V gene TRBV30 combines with J gene TRBJ1-1; no definite D call. Trimming removed 2 bases at V and 5 bases at J, with 6 bases between. Germline-derived CDR1 and CDR2 are GTSNPN and SVGIG (reference sequence). The CDR3 totals 11 residues. The CDR3 sequence: CAWSRQTEAFF. The CDR3 DNA reads TGTGCCTGGAGTAGGCAAACTGAAGCTTTCTTT.

This rearrangement joins TRBV2 to TRBJ1-5; maybe TRBD1 (6 bases). The CDR3 runs 16 residues. Trimming cost V 4 bases and J 1 base, with 14 bases left between them. From germline, CDR1 is SNHLY and CDR2 FYNNEI. The CDR3 sequence: CASSVGLGGSNQPQHF. CDR3 bases: TGTGCCAGCAGTGTTGGACTGGGGGGCAGCAATCAGCCCCAGCATTTT.